This is a list of T cell receptor beta chains from one sample in a study of radiotherapy plus CTLA-4 blockade in lung cancer. This table comes from immunoSEQ multiplex PCR, and its TCRdb copy is limited to in-frame clones, with some not included. The sample records more than 65,000 clones, 80% to 85% being singletons. Sample: peripheral blood, taken from a patient treated with radiotherapy plus ipilimumab. The origin of the receptors is a human donor with non-small cell lung cancer who had stable disease on radiotherapy plus ipilimumab. The CDR3 runs from the conserved cysteine through the conserved F or W. D genes are given only for firm matches. The listing skips clone size in some rows; elsewhere it reads once, few, many or a size class.

TRBJ2-7 . TRBV12-1 12 . CASSFDPYEQYF TGTGCCAGCAGCTTCGATCCCTACGAGCAGTACTTC
TRBJ1-6 . TRBV4-1 15 TRBD1 CASSLGGQGNSPLHF TGCGCCAGCAGCCTTGGGGGACAGGGTAATTCACCCCTCCACTTT
TRBJ1-1 . TRBV6-6 15 TRBD1 CASSSPDRGGTEAFF TGTGCCAGCAGTTCCCCGGACAGGGGAGGCACTGAAGCTTTCTTT
TRBJ2-1 . TRBV20-1 11 . CSARGGLEQFF TGCAGTGCTAGGGGTGGGCTGGAGCAGTTCTTC
TRBJ2-1 . TRBV9 14 . CASSVGDSGHEQFF TGTGCCAGCAGCGTCGGGGACTCTGGGCATGAGCAGTTCTTC
TRBJ1-1 once TRBV4-2 16 . CASSQGPPGANTEAFF TGTGCCAGCAGCCAAGGGCCCCCAGGGGCGAACACTGAAGCTTTCTTT
TRBJ1-6 . TRBV19 14 TRBD1 CASSIGTGGRTLHF TGTGCCAGTAGTATCGGGACAGGGGGAAGAACCCTCCACTTT
TRBJ2-3 . TRBV5-1 16 . CASSLALQEDSDTQYF TGCGCCAGCAGCTTGGCCCTCCAGGAAGACTCAGATACGCAGTATTTT
TRBJ1-5 once TRBV19 15 . CASRRQADSNQPQHF TGTGCCAGTAGGCGACAGGCGGATAGCAATCAGCCCCAGCATTTT
TRBJ2-1 . TRBV9 15 TRBD2 CASSVEGLAGGEQFF TGTGCCAGCAGCGTAGAGGGGCTAGCGGGAGGTGAGCAGTTCTTC
TRBJ2-5 once TRBV19 15 . CASSIGGRVGETQYF TGTGCCAGTAGTATAGGTGGCAGGGTAGGCGAGACCCAGTACTTC
TRBJ2-7 . TRBV29-1 13 TRBD2 CSVSGGRTYEQYF TGCAGCGTTAGCGGGGGGCGCACCTACGAGCAGTACTTC
TRBJ2-3 . TRBV7-9 14 . CASSYSGEADTQYF TGTGCCAGCAGCTATAGCGGTGAGGCAGATACGCAGTATTTT
TRBJ2-3 few TRBV5-1 16 TRBD2 CASRTSSGVITDTQYF TGCGCCAGCCGGACCTCTAGCGGGGTAATAACAGATACGCAGTATTTT
TRBJ1-1 . TRBV27 15 . CASSSPTAWNTEAFF TGTGCCAGCAGTTCACCGACAGCCTGGAACACTGAAGCTTTCTTT
TRBJ2-7 . TRBV5-6 15 TRBD2 CASSYGTSGGNEQYF TGTGCCAGCAGCTACGGGACTAGCGGCGGGAACGAGCAGTACTTC
TRBJ2-2 once TRBV2 14 TRBD2 CASSSSGGVGELFF TGTGCCAGCAGTTCTAGCGGGGGTGTCGGGGAGCTGTTTTTT
TRBJ1-4 . TRBV30 13 . CAWSARTAEKLFF TGTGCCTGGAGCGCTAGGACAGCTGAAAAACTGTTTTTT
TRBJ2-1 . TRBV4-1 16 TRBD1 CASSQSLGDRDNEQFF TGCGCCAGCAGCCAATCCCTGGGGGACAGGGACAATGAGCAGTTCTTC
TRBJ2-7 few TRBV27 13 TRBD2 CATASGPSYEQYF TGTGCCACCGCTAGCGGCCCTTCCTACGAGCAGTACTTC